These T cell receptor beta chains were read from a single sample in a study of blood T cell repertoires in COVID-19. TCRdb keeps only in-frame clones here, not all; method: immunoSEQ multiplex PCR. The sample records some 250,000 clones, around 84% being singletons. The sample consisted of peripheral blood. All receptors derive from a man aged 55 to 70 with acute or convalescent COVID-19. The CDR3 runs from the conserved cysteine through the conserved F or W. A D gene is named only where the DNA matches it firmly. Only part of the rows carry a size: once, few, many, or a class if the clone is expanded.

CDR3 DNA	CDR3 protein	D gene	clone size	J gene	V gene
TGTGCCAGCAGTGAATATGGGACAGGGGGGGAAAAACTGTTTTTT	CASSEYGTGGEKLFF	TRBD1	NA	TRBJ1-4	TRBV25-1
TGTGCCAGCAGTTCACAGGGGGCGGATAATGAAAAACTGTTTTTT	CASSSQGADNEKLFF	TRBD1	NA	TRBJ1-4	TRBV28
TGCAGCGTTGATGAAACAGGGCGGGCTTTCTTT	CSVDETGRAFF	NA	NA	TRBJ1-1	TRBV29-1
TGCGCCAGCAGCTTGGGTGTACTTTACAATGAGCAGTTCTTC	CASSLGVLYNEQFF	NA	NA	TRBJ2-1	TRBV5-1
TGTGCCAGCAGCCCCCGGTTAGATGGTTTGTGGTACACCTTC	CASSPRLDGLWYTF	NA	NA	TRBJ1-2	TRBV9
TGTGCCAGCAGCTTGGTGGTAGCGGGAAGGGGTGAGCAGTTCTTC	CASSLVVAGRGEQFF	TRBD2	NA	TRBJ2-1	TRBV5-8
TGTGCCAGCAGCTTATTCATCGACTCCGCGTATTTT	CASSLFIDSAYF	NA	NA	TRBJ2-3	TRBV5-5
TGTGCCAGCAGTTTGAGGAGCGGGAGTAAGTCCTACGAGCAGTACTTC	CASSLRSGSKSYEQYF	TRBD2	NA	TRBJ2-7	TRBV28
TGTGCCAGCAGCCGAAGGACAGGGTACGGCTACACCTTC	CASSRRTGYGYTF	TRBD1	NA	TRBJ1-2	TRBV7-9
TGTGCCAGCTCACCGCGAGAGGGCTCTGGAAACACCATATATTTT	CASSPREGSGNTIYF	NA	NA	TRBJ1-3	TRBV18
TGTGCCAGCAGTTCCTTAACAGGGATAGATGAAAAACTGTTTTTT	CASSSLTGIDEKLFF	NA	NA	TRBJ1-4	TRBV27
TGTGCCAGCAGCTTGTCGGGGCGGGAGGAACAGGAGACCCAGTACTTC	CASSLSGREEQETQYF	TRBD2	NA	TRBJ2-5	TRBV27
TGTGCCAGCAGCTTCGGGTTCAGCAATCAGCCCCAGCATTTT	CASSFGFSNQPQHF	NA	NA	TRBJ1-5	TRBV7-2
TGTGCCTGGACCCCTTCCAATGAGCAGTTCTTC	CAWTPSNEQFF	NA	few	TRBJ2-1	TRBV30
TGCGCCAGCAGCATAATATACGAGGGGGCTCGGGCTGAAGCTTTCTTT	CASSIIYEGARAEAFF	TRBD1	NA	TRBJ1-1	TRBV5-1
TGTGCCAGCAGTTCGTACGGGACAGGGTATGGTGAAGCTTTCTTT	CASSSYGTGYGEAFF	TRBD1	NA	TRBJ1-1	TRBV5-6
TGTGCCAGTAAGTGGACAGGGGGCGTGGAGAGAAGAAAAAACATTCAGTACTTC	CASKWTGGVERRKNIQYF	TRBD1	NA	TRBJ2-4	TRBV19
TGTGCCACCAGTGAACCGAGCGGGAGGGCCACCGGGGAGCTGTTTTTT	CATSEPSGRATGELFF	TRBD2	NA	TRBJ2-2	TRBV24-1
TGTGCCAGCAGCTTAGCAGGGGGCACTGAAGCTTTCTTT	CASSLAGGTEAFF	TRBD1	few	TRBJ1-1	TRBV11-2
TGCGCCAGCAGAAACCACCCGGGACAGGGAAGGAGGGACACTGAAGCTTTCTTT	CASRNHPGQGRRDTEAFF	TRBD1	NA	TRBJ1-1	TRBV4-1
TGTGCCAGCAGTCCCGGTGGAGGAGACTATGGCTACACCTTC	CASSPGGGDYGYTF	NA	NA	TRBJ1-2	TRBV2
TGCGCCAGGGACCCAGGAACAGGGGATACCGGGGAGCTGTTTTTT	CARDPGTGDTGELFF	TRBD1	NA	TRBJ2-2	TRBV23-1
TGCGCCAGCAGTGGACTAGCGGGGGCCAATGAGCAGTTCTTC	CASSGLAGANEQFF	TRBD2	NA	TRBJ2-1	TRBV10-2
TGCGCCAGCAGCCATCGGACAGGGGGCGCTTATGGCTACACCTTC	CASSHRTGGAYGYTF	TRBD1	NA	TRBJ1-2	TRBV4-3
TGTGCCATCGGGACAGGGACCGAGCAGTACTTC	CAIGTGTEQYF	TRBD1	once	TRBJ2-7	TRBV2
TGCAGTGCTAGCCCGGACAATGAGCAGTTCTTC	CSASPDNEQFF	NA	NA	TRBJ2-1	TRBV20-1
TGTGCCATCGGTGACAGTGACTATGGCTACACCTTC	CAIGDSDYGYTF	NA	few	TRBJ1-2	TRBV10-3
TGTGCCAGCAGCTCCCCCCCCGGTGGCTACACCTTC	CASSSPPGGYTF	NA	NA	TRBJ1-2	TRBV7-2
TGTGCCAGCAGCTTGGGAACCCTGTACGGGGACACCATTAGCACAGATACGCAGTATTTT	CASSLGTLYGDTISTDTQYF	NA	NA	TRBJ2-3	TRBV5-8
TGTGCCAGCAGCGCTGACAGGTCCAACTATGGCTACACCTTC	CASSADRSNYGYTF	NA	NA	TRBJ1-2	TRBV9
TGCAGCGTTGAAGGCGCGGGTTCGCAGACCCAGTACTTC	CSVEGAGSQTQYF	NA	NA	TRBJ2-5	TRBV29-1
TGTGCCAGCAGCCCAGGACACTTTAACTATGGCTACACCTTC	CASSPGHFNYGYTF	NA	NA	TRBJ1-2	TRBV11-2
TGTGCCAGCAGGCCCCCAGGGGGCTCGAAGGAGACCCAGTACTTC	CASRPPGGSKETQYF	TRBD1	once	TRBJ2-5	TRBV11-2
TGTGCCATCAAACAGGAGAGCACAGATACGCAGTATTTT	CAIKQESTDTQYF	NA	NA	TRBJ2-3	TRBV10-3
TGTGCCAGCAGCCCCGTAGTGCGGGGTACAGATACGCAGTATTTT	CASSPVVRGTDTQYF	NA	NA	TRBJ2-3	TRBV7-9
TGTGCCAGCAGTACTCGCCGGGACAAGTACTACGAGCAGTACTTC	CASSTRRDKYYEQYF	NA	NA	TRBJ2-7	TRBV28
TGTGCCAGTAGTGCAGGACAGCCGATGGGGGAGACCCAGTACTTC	CASSAGQPMGETQYF	NA	few	TRBJ2-5	TRBV19
TGCAGCGTTGTTCGAGGGGGAGAGACCCAGTACTTC	CSVVRGGETQYF	NA	NA	TRBJ2-5	TRBV29-1
TGTGCCAGCAGTTACTCCGGGAGAATCTCCTACGAGCAGTACTTC	CASSYSGRISYEQYF	NA	NA	TRBJ2-7	TRBV6-5
TGTGCCAGCACCCGGAGCGGCGGGGGGAATGAGCAGTTCTTC	CASTRSGGGNEQFF	TRBD2	NA	TRBJ2-1	TRBV28
TGCAGCGTTAGCATAGACAGGAACACTGAAGCTTTCTTT	CSVSIDRNTEAFF	NA	NA	TRBJ1-1	TRBV29-1
TGTGCCAGCAGCAGACAGGGGGCCTCCTACGAGCAGTACTTC	CASSRQGASYEQYF	TRBD1	NA	TRBJ2-7	TRBV5-4
TGTGCCAGTAGTACGGGGTTCCGTCAGCCCCAGCATTTT	CASSTGFRQPQHF	NA	NA	TRBJ1-5	TRBV19
TGTGCCAGCAGTCCGCGCGGGGGAGGACAGCCCCAGCATTTT	CASSPRGGGQPQHF	NA	NA	TRBJ1-5	TRBV6-5
TGTGCCAGCAGCGTAGCGCGGGATTTCACAGATACGCAGTATTTT	CASSVARDFTDTQYF	NA	once	TRBJ2-3	TRBV9
TGTGCCAGCTCACCCCCTCTGGGCGGGGGGCTTCACGGTACGCAGTATTTT	CASSPPLGGGLHGTQYF	TRBD2	NA	TRBJ2-3	TRBV18
TGTGCCAGCGGGGACAAATTTTTTTCTGATAATTCACCCCTCCACTTT	CASGDKFFSDNSPLHF	NA	once	TRBJ1-6	TRBV3-1/TRBV3-2
TGCAGCGTGGCCAACACAGATACGCAGTATTTT	CSVANTDTQYF	NA	NA	TRBJ2-3	TRBV29-1
TGTGCCAGCAGCCGGACAGATAATCAGCCCCAGCATTTT	CASSRTDNQPQHF	NA	NA	TRBJ1-5	TRBV7-9